Reported below is one T cell receptor beta chain. Its antigen is currently not known. No base-level quality is on record; no much larger clone is a single base apart. Amplification of TCR beta CDR3 regions was carried out from RNA transcripts. For the first round of RT-PCR on the TCR CDR3, the HTBI primer set was used together with the Qiagen OneStep RT-PCR kit. A second multiplex PCR round built the libraries, followed by size selection and purification. Paired-end sequencing of the libraries was performed with 100 bp reads on an Illumina HiSeq2000. The original pipeline was this. SOAPnuke was used to process the raw data, throwing out any read that contained adapters or uncalled bases, had a mean Phred below 15, or lacked an exact constant-primer or identifier match. COPE v1.2.5 was used to merge high-quality paired reads, and clonotypes were defined as unique nucleotide sequences. Clonotypes were aligned to IMGT TRBV, TRBD and TRBJ reference segments using MiTCR v1.1. Analysis was restricted to V-J combinations with a frequency above 0.0001, which covered roughly 99% of repertoires. A TCS score was defined as the ratio between F50 (clonal expansion) and ExV (chaos), using BLOSUM62-based TCRdist between CDR3 peptides within each V-J. Welch's t-statistics and random forest reduced several hundred V-J features to around 14, which were used in a naive Bayes classifier (R e1071). Using fastp at Q25 and MiXCR, TCRdb reprocessed the public reads and kept productive beta chains. Each CDR3 protein gets just one entry, which takes the most common genes and DNA from the rows behind it. TCRdb assigned the V and J calls; the authors' analysis was not used. The sample table records about 640,000 distinct CDR3 sequences; around 20% of these occur just once. The ten biggest clones cover roughly a third of the sample.

The data derive from a study of T cells in Graves' hyperthyroidism and ophthalmopathy (dated by TCRdb to the late 2010s). Context from the whole study: Peripheral blood was sampled at the time of initial diagnosis, prior to any treatment. TCR V-J signatures able to tell the groups apart were searched for in a discovery cohort of some 100 patients, of whom around 42 had Graves' ophthalmopathy and under 65 had stable Graves' hyperthyroidism. Prospective prediction of ophthalmopathy was tested in an independent validation cohort of approximately 18 hyperthyroidism patients and some 17 patients who later progressed to ophthalmopathy. The roughly 91 discovery patients were randomly divided into training and test sets at a 7:3 ratio. In addition, the study compared T-cell repertoires in thyroid tissue and in blood from about 6 Graves' hyperthyroidism patients. Once sampling was done, hyperthyroidism patients were given methimazole at a starting dose of 30 mg daily, whereas ophthalmopathy patients were given high-dose intravenous methylprednisolone. According to the paper, TCR Vbeta CDR3 sequencing was carried out on roughly 130 peripheral blood samples, which came from some 41 ophthalmopathy, about 75 hyperthyroidism and approximately 17 progressor patients.

The CDR3, cysteine through phenylalanine, is 11 amino acids long. The retained sequence is limited to the CDR3, 33 bases, with the frame set at the first base. V lost 5 bases and J lost 11 bases; the stretch between them is 12 bases long. The germline V gene supplies CDR1 LGHNT and CDR2 FRNRAP. Study-wide conclusions, independent of this receptor: No statistical method was used to set the sample size in advance, and investigators knew the group allocation. During validation, the model predicted progression to ophthalmopathy a median of about 6.5 months ahead of onset, with more than 60% sensitivity and 72.22% specificity. Ophthalmopathy was separated from stable hyperthyroidism by a 13 V-J signature model, with roughly 88% sensitivity and roughly 81% specificity obtained in cross-validation and 80%/75% obtained in testing. Most expanded thyroid clonotypes (frequency above 0.001) were also detected in blood, a finding suggesting that blood repertoires may reflect thyroid immune responses.

Moderately to severely active disease, a Clinical Activity Score of at least 3, a NOSPECS grade of at least 4, and a duration under 3 months were present in ophthalmopathy patients. Any patient with an uncontrolled infection, another autoimmune disease, pregnancy or lactation was excluded. Diagnoses relied on clinical symptoms, serum thyroxine and TRAb, thyroid ultrasound and orbital computed tomography. PBMCs were isolated from more than 8 ml of fresh peripheral blood by Ficoll-Paque density gradient centrifugation. Total RNA was extracted with Trizol reagent, and quality was checked on an Agilent 2100 Bioanalyzer.

The rearranged segments are TRBV12-5 and TRBJ1-1; too little of a D gene remains to name it. Sequenced: blood. The TCR originated in a man aged 25-40 years with Graves' ophthalmopathy. The nucleotide sequence reads as follows: TGTGCTAGTGGTGGTGCTAGGCCTGCTTTCTTT. The resulting protein is CASGGARPAFF.